This entry lists 9 T cell receptor beta chains sequenced from one sample in a study of blood T cells in healthy people across ages. For the second PCR, which ran for 7 to 11 cycles, a sample-barcoded 5' primer and a J-beta primer mix were used. TCRdb reprocessed the 5' RACE reads with MiXCR, giving one entry per CDR3 protein. The sample carries more than 700,000 distinct CDR3 sequences, about 47% recorded once. Sequenced: blood. Receptor source: a man older than 75 in good health.

The V and J genes are TRBV6-1 and TRBJ2-4, with 12 nucleotides matching TRBD1. This CDR3 has 14 amino acids. Germline CDR1 is MNHNS and CDR2 is SASEGT. Losses at the gene ends were 7 bases for V and 5 bases for J; bases not matched to a gene: 3. CDR3 DNA: TGTGCCAGCACCGGGACAGGGGGCCAAAACATTCAGTACTTC. Its protein is CASTGTGGQNIQYF.

The chain carries TRBV30 and TRBJ1-1; D not resolved. Germline lookup yields CDR1 GTSNPN and CDR2 SVGIG (reference sequence). This CDR3 spans 13 amino acids. The germline V and J ends were trimmed by 2 bases and 3 bases, with 10 bases remaining between them. The CDR3 DNA sequence: TGTGCCTGGAGTTGGGGATACGACACTGAAGCTTTCTTT. Translating gives CAWSWGYDTEAFF.

This clonotype came up a few times. The V gene is TRBV6-6, the J gene TRBJ2-4; a weak D match, TRBD2 (6 bases). The J call may be wrong; the DNA end is better matched by TRBJ2-7. CDR1 and CDR2 from the germline V gene are MNHNY and SVGAGI (reference sequence). CDR3 size: 17 residues. CDR3 amino acids: CASSFVFSRDSSYEQYF. For the CDR3, the DNA is TGTGCCAGCAGTTTTGTGTTCTCCCGGGACTCCTCCTACGAGCAGTACTTC.

This rearrangement joins TRBV29-1 to TRBJ1-2, with D possibly TRBD1 on 6 matching bases. V gave up 7 bases and J gave up 6 bases, with 15 bases separating them. Germline V lookup: CDR1 SQVTM, CDR2 ANQGSEA. The CDR3 covers 12 residues. CDR3 nucleotide sequence: TGCAGCGCGGGAGGGGGGCGCGATGGCTACACCTTC. It codes for CSAGGGRDGYTF.

This clonotype has a handful of counts. This chain uses TRBV2 with TRBJ2-7; 10 bases are a match to TRBD2. Trimming removed 4 bases from V and 0 bases from J; junction bases left unmatched: 6. The germline V gene encodes CDR1 SNHLY and CDR2 FYNNEI. The CDR3 spans 16 residues. In nucleotides, the CDR3 is TGTGCCAGCAGTGGTCCCGTAGCGGGAGGCTCCTACGAGCAGTACTTC. Its translation is CASSGPVAGGSYEQYF.

The chain employs TRBV2 and TRBJ2-5, with 8 bases lining up with TRBD1. Germline CDR1 and CDR2: SNHLY and FYNNEI. Losses at the gene ends were 6 bases for V and 5 bases for J; bases not matched to a gene: 8. This CDR3 contains 14 residues. The CDR3 DNA is TGTGCCAGCAGAGTGGACAGGGTGGGGGAGACCCAGTACTTC. This codes for CASRVDRVGETQYF.

The genes are TRBV20-1 and TRBJ2-1; weak D call: TRBD1 (6 bases). Trimming stripped 5 bases from V and 9 bases from J, with 23 bases between. CDR3 size: 15 residues. CDR1 is DFQATT, CDR2 SNEGSKA, per germline (reference sequence). CDR3 nucleotides: TGCAGTGCTCAGGGTGGCAGGGGAATATTTCGTGAGCAGTTCTTC. Translation gives CSAQGGRGIFREQFF.

This rearrangement joins TRBV7-2 to TRBJ2-5, with D unresolved. V shed 4 bases and J shed 0 bases, with 15 bases lying between them. This CDR3 comprises 16 residues. Per the germline V gene, CDR1 is SGHTA and CDR2 is FQGNSA. The CDR3 DNA sequence: TGTGCCAGCAGCTCGCCCCGCGGCGCATACCAAGAGACCCAGTACTTC. Translating it yields CASSSPRGAYQETQYF. The variable domain in full, with the rest retrieved from reference TRBV7-2 and TRBJ2-5, is GAGVSQSPSNKVTEKGKDVELRCDPISGHTALYWYRQSLGQGLEFLIYFQGNSAPDKSGLPSDRFSAERTGGSVSTLTIQRTQQEDSAVYLCASSSPRGAYQETQYFGPGTRLLVL.

The chain employs TRBV5-1 and TRBJ2-7; 13 bases match TRBD2. There are 15 residues in the CDR3. Germline values: CDR1 SGHRS, CDR2 YFSETQ. The V gene end was trimmed by 4 bases and the J gene end by 7 bases; junction bases not matched to a gene: 8. CDR3 residues: CASSGTSGAHNEQYF. The CDR3 coding sequence is TGCGCCAGCAGCGGGACTAGCGGGGCTCACAATGAGCAGTACTTC.